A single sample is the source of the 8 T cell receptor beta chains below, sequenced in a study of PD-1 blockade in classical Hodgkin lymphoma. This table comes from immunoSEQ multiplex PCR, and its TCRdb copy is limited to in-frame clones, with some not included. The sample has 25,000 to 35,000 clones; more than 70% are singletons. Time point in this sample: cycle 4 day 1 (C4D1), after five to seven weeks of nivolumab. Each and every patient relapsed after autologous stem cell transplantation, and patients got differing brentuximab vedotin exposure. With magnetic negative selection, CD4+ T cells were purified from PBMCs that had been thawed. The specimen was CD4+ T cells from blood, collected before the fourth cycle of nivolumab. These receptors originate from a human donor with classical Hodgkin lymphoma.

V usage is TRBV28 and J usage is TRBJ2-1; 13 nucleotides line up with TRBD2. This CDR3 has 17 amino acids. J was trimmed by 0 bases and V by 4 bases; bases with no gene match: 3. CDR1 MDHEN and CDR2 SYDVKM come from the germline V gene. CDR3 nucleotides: TGTGCCAGCAGTTCGACTAGCGGGAGGCCCTCCTACAATGAGCAGTTCTTC. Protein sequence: CASSSTSGRPSYNEQFF.

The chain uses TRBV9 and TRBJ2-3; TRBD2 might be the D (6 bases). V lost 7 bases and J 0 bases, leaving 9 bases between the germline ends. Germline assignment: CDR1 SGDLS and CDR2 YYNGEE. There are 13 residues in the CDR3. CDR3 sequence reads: CASQSGSTDTQYF. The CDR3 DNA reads TGTGCCAGCCAAAGCGGGAGCACAGATACGCAGTATTTT.

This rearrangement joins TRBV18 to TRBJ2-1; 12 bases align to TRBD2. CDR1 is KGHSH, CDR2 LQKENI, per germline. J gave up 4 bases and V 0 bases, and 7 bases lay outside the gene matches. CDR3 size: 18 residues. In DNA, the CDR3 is TGTGCCAGCTCACCACCGGGACGACTAGCGGGAGTTTACAATGAGCAGTTCTTC. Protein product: CASSPPGRLAGVYNEQFF.

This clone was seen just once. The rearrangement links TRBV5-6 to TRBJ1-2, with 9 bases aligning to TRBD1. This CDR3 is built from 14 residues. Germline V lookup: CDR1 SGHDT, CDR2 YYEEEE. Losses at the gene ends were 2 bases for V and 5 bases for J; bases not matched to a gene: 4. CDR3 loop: CASSFQDRGYGYTF. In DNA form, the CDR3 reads TGTGCCAGCAGCTTCCAGGACAGGGGATATGGCTACACCTTC.

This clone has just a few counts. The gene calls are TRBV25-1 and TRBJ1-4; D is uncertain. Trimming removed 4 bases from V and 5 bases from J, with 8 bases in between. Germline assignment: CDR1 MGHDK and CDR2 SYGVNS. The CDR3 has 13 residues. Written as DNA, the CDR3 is TGTGCCAGCAGTGCACAGCACAATGAAAAACTGTTTTTT. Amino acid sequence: CASSAQHNEKLFF. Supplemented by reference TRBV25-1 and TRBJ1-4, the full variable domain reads EADIYQTPRYLVIGTGKKITLECSQTMGHDKMYWYQQDPGMELHLIHYSYGVNSTEKGDLSSESTVSRIRTEHFPLTLESARPSHTSQYLCASSAQHNEKLFFGSGTQLSVL.

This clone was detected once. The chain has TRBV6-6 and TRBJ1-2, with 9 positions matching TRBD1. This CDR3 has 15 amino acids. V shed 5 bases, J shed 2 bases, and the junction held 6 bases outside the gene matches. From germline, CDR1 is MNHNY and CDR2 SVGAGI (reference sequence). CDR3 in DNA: TGTGCCAGCAGTACTCGACAGGGGGAAAACTATGGCTACACCTTC. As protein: CASSTRQGENYGYTF.

The CDR3 sequence is CASSESQPYGYTF. The CDR3 DNA follows: TGCGCCAGCAGTGAGTCGCAGCCCTATGGCTACACCTTC. The chain uses TRBV10-1 and TRBJ1-2; no clear D gene. The CDR3 contains 13 residues. V was pared by 0 bases and J by 4 bases, with 6 bases between. In germline, CDR1 is WNHNN, CDR2 SYGVQD (reference sequence).

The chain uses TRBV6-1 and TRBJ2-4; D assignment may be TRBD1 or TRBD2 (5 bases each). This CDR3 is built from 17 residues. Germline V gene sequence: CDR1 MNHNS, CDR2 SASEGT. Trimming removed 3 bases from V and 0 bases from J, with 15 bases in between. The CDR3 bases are TGTGCCAGCAGTGACTATCGGATGGGGGTAGCCAAAAACATTCAGTACTTC. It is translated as CASSDYRMGVAKNIQYF.